A single T cell receptor (beta chain) is shown here with its context. This entry is derived from a study of blood T cell repertoires in COVID-19. Across the whole study: Spain, Italy and the United States supplied samples that represented acute and convalescent COVID-19. Sample material is recorded as cDNA or gDNA derived from T cells, B-cell-depleted T cells, or PBMCs.

Germline V gene data show CDR1 as MNHEY and CDR2 as SVGAGI. Germline trimming cut 2 bases from V and 5 bases from J; bases unmatched to any gene: 7. The CDR3 totals 15 residues. Authors' methods: Nucleated cell counts were estimated from reference gene primer amplification. Produced via immunoSEQ multiplex PCR; TCRdb's table is partial and in-frame only. V and J calls and clone size are those listed in that table; D and trimming were worked out from the DNA. The repertoire holds about 120,000 clones, with 75% to 80% as singletons. The V gene is TRBV6-5, the J gene TRBJ1-1; 8 positions agree with TRBD1. The clonotype was recovered from a human donor in a cohort sampled during active COVID-19. The sample consisted of peripheral blood. CDR3 nucleotides: TGTGCCAGCAGTTACCGGACAGGGAGATTGACTGAAGCTTTCTTT. Translation gives CASSYRTGRLTEAFF.